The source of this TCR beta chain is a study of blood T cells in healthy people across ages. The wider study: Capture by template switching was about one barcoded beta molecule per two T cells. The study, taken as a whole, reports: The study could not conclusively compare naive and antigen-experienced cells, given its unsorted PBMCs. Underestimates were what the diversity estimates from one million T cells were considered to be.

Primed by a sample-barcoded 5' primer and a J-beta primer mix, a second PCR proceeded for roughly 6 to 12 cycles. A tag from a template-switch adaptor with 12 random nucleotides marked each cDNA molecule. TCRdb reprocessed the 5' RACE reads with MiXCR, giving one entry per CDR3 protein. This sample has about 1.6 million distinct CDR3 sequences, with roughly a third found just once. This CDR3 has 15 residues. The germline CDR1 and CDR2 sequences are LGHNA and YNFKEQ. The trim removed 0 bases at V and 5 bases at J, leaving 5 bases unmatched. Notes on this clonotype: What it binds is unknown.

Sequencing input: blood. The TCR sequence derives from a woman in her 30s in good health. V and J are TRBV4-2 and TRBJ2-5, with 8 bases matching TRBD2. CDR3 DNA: TGTGCCAGCAGCCAAGATCCGGGGGGGCGGGAGACCCAGTACTTC. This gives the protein CASSQDPGGRETQYF.